This TCR beta chain was recorded in a study of CD8 T cells in Susac syndrome. Notes on the study in general: The study's TCR sequencing and HLA analysis drew on a certain number of individuals. That number was acknowledged as relatively small.

Per germline, CDR1 LGHNA and CDR2 YNFKEQ. This CDR3 region has 16 residues. The V segment lost 2 bases and the J segment 7 bases; nucleotides outside the gene matches: 7. Reverse transcription used roughly 0.45 to 1 ug RNA and random hexamers. The TCR beta CDR3 was amplified by immunoSEQ multiplex PCR across 54 Vbeta, 13 Jbeta. TCRdb itself ran the immunoSEQ multiplex PCR reads through MiXCR, one entry per CDR3 protein. The profile shows 150,000 to 200,000 distinct CDR3 sequences, 93% of them singletons. Comment on this clonotype: Its cognate antigen is unknown.

High-throughput TCR beta sequencing covered peripheral CD8+ and CD4+ T cells. Healthy donors constituted the control group, matched for age and sex. The origin of this receptor is a human donor in good health. The gene calls are TRBV4-2 and TRBJ2-5; TRBD2 aligns across 13 bases. Material for sequencing was CD4+ T cells from PBMCs. The CDR3 DNA reads as TGTGCCAGCAGCCAAACTAGCGGGGGGGCCCCGGGGACCCAGTACTTC. It codes for CASSQTSGGAPGTQYF.